This note documents a single TCR beta chain sequence. This specimen comes from a study of T-cell reconstitution after alpha-beta-depleted transplantation in children. Library preparation (for TCRbeta) was performed with unique molecular identifiers. TCRdb processed the PCR reads anew with MiXCR; each CDR3 protein has one entry. The profile covers about 410,000 distinct CDR3 sequences, with roughly 20% appearing a single time and 3.5% to 4% taken by the ten largest. The CDR3 covers 14 residues. CDR1 is MGHDK, CDR2 SYGVNS, per germline. Losses at the gene ends were 8 bases for V and 1 base for J; bases not matched to a gene: 4.

The clonotype was recovered from a human donor who donated a stem cell graft to a child with acute myeloid leukemia. The V call is TRBV25-1, the J call TRBJ2-2; 7 positions agree with TRBD1. Source: PBMCs from the stem cell graft donor, taken from the stem cell graft. CDR3 nucleotides: TGTGCCAGCCTGGGGACAGAGAACACCGGGGAGCTGTTTTTT. Protein: CASLGTENTGELFF.